This TCR beta chain was recorded in a study of PD-L1 blockade in urothelial cancer. About the research overall: About nine tenths of the roughly 30 patients were men with bladder-origin urothelial cancer. Regarding the study as a whole: Tumor-associated TCR clones expanded more in blood at 3 weeks in patients with durable benefit.

For this clone: The target antigen is unknown.

CDR3 length: 18 amino acids. CDR1 and CDR2 from the germline V gene are LNHNV and YYDKDF (reference sequence). The junction had 11 bases not matched to a gene; V was cut back by 0 bases and J by 5 bases. Here immunoSEQ multiplex PCR was the method, and the copy in TCRdb shows in-frame clones only, minus some. The sample holds some 52,000 clones; 70% to 80% are singletons and the top ten take approximately 4%. This chain joins TRBV15 and TRBJ2-1; TRBD2 aligns across 9 bases. The sample here was PBMCs, taken around atezolizumab (anti-PD-L1) treatment. This clonotype was obtained from a man between 65 and 80 years old with urothelial cancer. The CDR3: CATSREGSGSPIHNEQFF. The CDR3 nucleotides read TGTGCCACCAGCAGAGAAGGTAGCGGGAGCCCCATTCACAATGAGCAGTTCTTC.